A selection of T cell receptor beta chains follows, all from one sample in a study of OX40 agonist ivuxolimab in advanced cancers. Sequencing used immunoSEQ multiplex PCR; TCRdb keeps in-frame clones, though not all of them. The data contain around 42,000 clones, about 91% of them singletons. This specimen consisted of CD4+ or CD8+ T cells sorted from blood, obtained in a trial of the OX40 agonist ivuxolimab. The receptors originated from an adult with an advanced solid tumor such as melanoma, head and neck, liver or kidney cancer. Both conserved end residues are part of each CDR3. A D gene is named only where the DNA matches it firmly. Part of the rows lack a size; the others show once, few, many or a class for expanded clones.

V	J	size	D	CDR3	DNA
TRBV5-4	TRBJ2-5	-	-	CASSSSLVVGKETQYF	TGTGCCAGCAGCTCCTCTCTTGTTGTAGGAAAGGAGACCCAGTACTTC
TRBV9	TRBJ2-7	-	TRBD2	CASSSDGTSYEQYF	TGTGCCAGCAGCTCAGACGGGACTAGCTACGAGCAGTACTTC
TRBV19	TRBJ2-7	-	TRBD1	CASSIDRDYEQYF	TGTGCCAGTAGTATCGACAGGGACTACGAGCAGTACTTC
TRBV5-1	TRBJ2-3	-	TRBD1	CASSSDRPYTDTQYF	TGCGCCAGCAGCTCGGACAGGCCTTACACAGATACGCAGTATTTT
TRBV27	TRBJ1-1	-	-	CASSLSGFFTEAFF	TGTGCCAGCAGTTTATCTGGCTTTTTCACTGAAGCTTTCTTT
TRBV11-3	TRBJ2-2	-	TRBD1	CASSLDPTSTGPLNTGELFF	TGTGCCAGCAGCTTAGACCCTACTTCGACAGGGCCCCTGAACACCGGGGAGCTGTTTTTT
TRBV27	TRBJ2-2	-	-	CASSLSTNTGELFF	TGTGCCAGCAGTTTATCCACGAACACCGGGGAGCTGTTTTTT
TRBV7-6	TRBJ2-3	-	-	CASSSYSTDTQYF	TGTGCCAGCAGCTCCTACAGCACAGATACGCAGTATTTT
TRBV7-9	TRBJ1-3	-	TRBD1	CASSFSDTGGRTGNTIYF	TGTGCCAGCAGTTTTAGCGACACAGGGGGCCGAACTGGAAACACCATATATTTT
TRBV28	TRBJ2-7	-	-	CASRMAGLTSYEQYF	TGTGCCAGCAGAATGGCAGGGTTAACCTCCTACGAGCAGTACTTC
TRBV19	TRBJ2-6	-	TRBD2	CASSLAGLSGANVLTF	TGTGCCAGTAGTTTAGCGGGTCTCTCTGGGGCCAACGTCCTGACTTTC
TRBV7-9	TRBJ1-1	-	-	CASSREGDSIGTEAFF	TGTGCCAGCAGCCGGGAAGGCGACTCCATAGGCACTGAAGCTTTCTTT
TRBV6-5	TRBJ2-7	-	TRBD2	CASGEREVSYEQYF	TGTGCCAGCGGGGAGCGGGAGGTCTCCTACGAGCAGTACTTC
TRBV6-5	TRBJ2-2	-	-	CASSVLHGVGELFF	TGTGCCAGCAGTGTACTACATGGGGTCGGGGAGCTGTTTTTT
TRBV28	TRBJ2-7	-	-	CASSSGAASYEQYF	TGTGCCAGCAGTTCGGGGGCTGCGTCCTACGAGCAGTACTTC
TRBV27	TRBJ2-1	-	-	CASSPPTRNEQFF	TGTGCCAGCAGTCCCCCGACTAGGAATGAGCAGTTCTTC
TRBV9	TRBJ1-3	medium-sized	TRBD1	CASSPTGTGGVGNTIYF	TGTGCCAGCAGCCCTACGGGGACAGGGGGCGTCGGAAACACCATATATTTT
TRBV10-2	TRBJ2-7	-	-	CASSSGVGSYEQYF	TGCGCCAGCAGTTCAGGGGTTGGGTCCTACGAGCAGTACTTC
TRBV6-5	TRBJ1-5	-	-	CASSYGRNQPQHF	TGTGCCAGCAGTTACGGCAGAAATCAGCCCCAGCATTTT
TRBV19	TRBJ2-7	-	-	CASSMARGGYEQYF	TGTGCCAGTAGTATGGCCAGGGGGGGTTACGAGCAGTACTTC
TRBV19	TRBJ1-1	-	-	CASSIFGSTEAFF	TGTGCCAGTAGTATTTTCGGTTCCACTGAAGCTTTCTTT
TRBV6-5	TRBJ2-7	once	-	CASRLASAYEQYF	TGTGCCAGCAGATTAGCGTCGGCCTACGAGCAGTACTTC
TRBV9	TRBJ1-2	-	-	CASHTPGGNGYTF	TGTGCCAGCCATACACCCGGGGGCAATGGCTACACCTTC
TRBV4-1	TRBJ2-5	-	-	CASSQVPRISSEETQYF	TGCGCCAGCAGCCAAGTTCCAAGAATTTCGTCCGAAGAGACCCAGTACTTC
TRBV9	TRBJ2-7	-	-	CASSVGLVGAAEQYF	TGTGCCAGCAGCGTAGGACTAGTCGGAGCCGCCGAGCAGTACTTC
TRBV5-8	TRBJ2-7	-	TRBD1	CASSTGTGYEQYF	TGTGCCAGCAGCACGGGGACAGGCTACGAGCAGTACTTC
TRBV19	TRBJ1-2	-	TRBD1	CASSIFWTGDPNYGYTF	TGTGCCAGTAGTATTTTTTGGACAGGGGATCCCAACTATGGCTACACCTTC
TRBV2	TRBJ2-7	-	TRBD2	CASSEKAGFAHSYEQYF	TGTGCCAGCAGTGAGAAAGCGGGGTTTGCTCACTCCTACGAGCAGTACTTC
TRBV7-2	TRBJ2-7	-	-	CASSLAGPGYEQYF	TGTGCCAGCAGCTTAGCAGGGCCGGGCTACGAGCAGTACTTC
TRBV6-1	TRBJ2-3	-	-	CASSEWGITDTQYF	TGTGCCAGCAGTGAATGGGGGATCACAGATACGCAGTATTTT
TRBV9	TRBJ2-7	-	TRBD1	CASSDWGTGEREQYF	TGTGCCAGCAGCGACTGGGGAACAGGGGAGCGCGAGCAGTACTTC
TRBV10-1	TRBJ2-3	-	-	CASSESGLWDTQYF	TGCGCCAGCAGTGAGTCGGGCCTATGGGATACGCAGTATTTT
TRBV19	TRBJ2-7	-	TRBD2	CASSIVAGPPNEQYF	TGTGCCAGTAGTATAGTAGCGGGACCCCCCAACGAGCAGTACTTC
TRBV9	TRBJ2-3	-	TRBD2	CASSPSGTSTDTQYF	TGTGCCAGCAGCCCTAGCGGGACTAGCACAGATACGCAGTATTTT
TRBV6-5	TRBJ1-2	few	-	CASRPLGYGYTF	TGTGCCAGCAGGCCGTTGGGATATGGCTACACCTTC
TRBV7-7	TRBJ2-5	-	TRBD2	CASSQSGARWETQYF	TGTGCTAGCAGCCAAAGCGGGGCCCGGTGGGAGACCCAGTACTTC
TRBV9	TRBJ1-4	-	-	CASSGDGGRENEKLFF	TGTGCCAGCAGCGGGGATGGGGGACGGGAGAATGAAAAACTGTTTTTT